The 31 T cell receptor beta chains in this list originate from one sample, sequenced in a study of blood T cell repertoires in COVID-19. This table comes from immunoSEQ multiplex PCR, and its TCRdb copy is limited to in-frame clones, with some not included. The sample records more than 85,000 clones, about four fifths being singletons. Sequencing was performed on peripheral blood. The receptors were sampled from a woman of 80 years or more with acute or convalescent COVID-19.

The chain carries TRBV6-5 and TRBJ2-1, with D maybe TRBD2 (6 bases). The CDR3 is made up of 16 amino acids. V was pared by 0 bases and J by 4 bases, with 13 bases between. The V gene's germline CDR1 is MNHEY and CDR2 SVGAGI. This CDR3 reads CASSYSRDSRYNEQFF. The CDR3 DNA reads as TGTGCCAGCAGTTACTCCCGGGACTCCCGTTACAATGAGCAGTTCTTC.

The gene calls are TRBV13 and TRBJ2-1; 9 bases match TRBD2. Germline V gene lookup returns CDR1 PRHDT and CDR2 FYEKMQ (reference sequence). V gave up 1 base and J gave up 0 bases; unmatched junction bases: 7. CDR3 length: 18 residues. CDR3 sequence reads: CASSLDPSGASSYNEQFF. DNA of the CDR3: TGTGCCAGCAGCTTAGATCCTAGCGGGGCGAGCTCCTACAATGAGCAGTTCTTC.

The chain couples TRBV12-3 or TRBV12-4 to TRBJ1-5; D gene ambiguous. The CDR3 is 13 residues long. Trimming removed 1 base at V and 7 bases at J, with 8 bases between. Here the CDR3 reads CASSLGRQQPQHF. Here the CDR3 DNA reads TGTGCCAGCAGTTTAGGGAGGCAGCAGCCCCAGCATTTT.

This chain joins TRBV27 and TRBJ1-6; D remains ambiguous. Trimming removed 8 bases from V and 0 bases from J, with 17 bases in between. The CDR3 is made up of 17 amino acids. The germline CDR1 and CDR2 sequences are MNHEY and SMNVEV (reference sequence). CDR3 nucleotide sequence: TGTGCCAGCCGCCTTGGGAGATTTCGCTCCTATAATTCACCCCTCCACTTT. This gives the protein CASRLGRFRSYNSPLHF.

V usage is TRBV19 and J usage is TRBJ2-3; D gene ambiguous. Trimming cost V 1 base and J 4 bases, with 9 bases left between them. From germline, CDR1 is LNHDA and CDR2 SQIVND (reference sequence). This CDR3 spans 14 amino acids. Here the CDR3 DNA reads TGTGCCAGTAGTATAGTCGGCAGCGCAGATACGCAGTATTTT. Its translation is CASSIVGSADTQYF.

A single count supports this clone. CDR3 loop: CASSLDPGTYYEQYF. CDR3 sequence (DNA): TGTGCCAGCAGCTTAGATCCCGGGACATACTACGAGCAGTACTTC. The chain has TRBV7-2 and TRBJ2-7, with D perhaps matching TRBD1 (6 bases). Germline lookup yields CDR1 SGHTA and CDR2 FQGNSA. The CDR3 extends over 15 amino acids. With 1 base removed from V and 3 bases from J, the gap between germline ends came to 13 bases.

This clone was seen a handful of times. This chain joins TRBV2 and TRBJ2-7, with 9 bases fitting TRBD1. The germline gives CDR1 SNHLY, CDR2 FYNNEI. V was pared by 2 bases and J by 4 bases, with 6 bases of the junction left unmatched. CDR3 length: 15 residues. The CDR3 bases are TGTGCCAGCAGTGAAATGGAACAGGGGGCTTACGAGCAGTACTTC. Amino acid sequence: CASSEMEQGAYEQYF.

The chain uses TRBV11-2 and TRBJ2-4, with 11 nucleotides matching TRBD1. The CDR3 length is 14 residues. The junction had 4 bases not matched to a gene; V was cut back by 6 bases and J by 6 bases. Germline V gives CDR1 SGHAT, CDR2 FQNNGV. The CDR3 loop is CASSYGTGGNIQYF. The CDR3, as DNA: TGTGCCAGCAGTTACGGGACAGGGGGAAACATTCAGTACTTC. Using reference TRBV11-2 and TRBJ2-4 for the parts outside the CDR3, the full variable domain is EAGVAQSPRYKIIEKRQSVAFWCNPISGHATLYWYQQILGQGPKLLIQFQNNGVVDDSQLPKDRFSAERLKGVDSTLKIQPAKLEDSAVYLCASSYGTGGNIQYFGAGTRLSVL.

The CDR3 spells CASSPTGGHQPQHF. The CDR3 DNA is TGTGCCAGCAGCCCGACAGGGGGCCATCAGCCCCAGCATTTT. The genes are TRBV27 and TRBJ1-5; 10 bases are shared with TRBD1. Trimming at V came to 6 bases and at J to 5 bases, leaving 4 bases not matched to a gene. Looked up from germline, CDR1 is MNHEY and CDR2 is SMNVEV (reference sequence). The CDR3 loop spans 14 amino acids.

The chain links TRBV5-4 to TRBJ2-1; TRBD2 matches at 11 bases. Germline loops: CDR1 SGHNT, CDR2 YYREEE (reference sequence). The CDR3 covers 15 residues. The J segment lost 5 bases and the V segment lost 4 bases, leaving 5 bases of the junction unmatched. CDR3 amino acids: CASSIGTSGNNEQFF. As DNA, the CDR3 is TGTGCCAGCAGCATCGGGACTAGCGGAAACAATGAGCAGTTCTTC.

The chain joins TRBV5-1 to TRBJ2-3, with TRBD2 matching over 12 bases. CDR1 and CDR2 (germline): SGHRS, YFSETQ. The V segment lost 3 bases and the J segment 4 bases; nucleotides outside the gene matches: 3. This CDR3 contains 15 residues. Written as DNA, the CDR3 is TGCGCCAGCAGCTCTGGACTAGCGGGACCAGATACGCAGTATTTT. It translates to CASSSGLAGPDTQYF.

The chain carries TRBV28 and TRBJ1-2, with 8 bases aligning to TRBD1. Trimming cost V 11 bases and J 7 bases; bases outside gene matches: 15. CDR1 is MDHEN and CDR2 is SYDVKM in the germline V gene. The CDR3 is made up of 14 amino acids. The chain's CDR3 is CACTPGDRLGGYTF. The CDR3 nucleotides read TGTGCCTGTACCCCGGGGGACAGGCTTGGTGGCTACACCTTC.

This chain joins TRBV21-1 and TRBJ2-5; the table's D call of TRBD1 was not tested on the DNA. TRBV21-1 is tagged as a pseudogene. This CDR3 is built from 16 residues. In DNA, the CDR3 is TGTGCCAGCAGCAAAGGTCAGACCACGTCCAGGGGAACCCAGTACTTC. Its translation is CASSKGQTTSRGTQYF.

The chain couples TRBV5-5 to TRBJ1-1; D gene uncertain. The germline V and J ends were trimmed by 2 bases and 2 bases, with 10 bases remaining between them. CDR3 size: 14 residues. CDR1 and CDR2 (germline): SGHKS, YYEKEE (reference sequence). CDR3 amino acids: CASSLFQRNTEAFF. DNA of the CDR3: TGTGCCAGCAGCTTATTCCAGCGAAACACTGAAGCTTTCTTT.

V and J are TRBV10-1 and TRBJ2-1; a weak D match, TRBD1 (5 bases). This CDR3 has 15 amino acids. Trimming took 2 bases from V and 3 from J, leaving 11 bases between them. Germline V gene lookup returns CDR1 WNHNN and CDR2 SYGVQD (reference sequence). The CDR3 loop is CASSEREGDYNEQFF. In nucleotides, the CDR3 is TGCGCCAGCAGTGAGAGGGAAGGGGACTACAATGAGCAGTTCTTC.

The chain employs TRBV28 and TRBJ2-7, with 9 bases fitting TRBD2. V dropped 6 bases and J dropped 3; count of bases not matched to a gene: 3. The CDR3 length is 13 residues. In germline, CDR1 is MDHEN, CDR2 SYDVKM. The CDR3 nucleotides read TGTGCCAGCAGGACTAGCGGTCACTACGAGCAGTACTTC. Residues: CASRTSGHYEQYF.

CDR3 sequence (DNA): TGTGCCAGCTTCGAGACAGCTAAGAACACTGAAGCTTTCTTT. It encodes CASFETAKNTEAFF. The chain joins TRBV18 to TRBJ1-1; the D gene is possibly TRBD1 (5 bases). Germline CDR1 KGHSH, CDR2 LQKENI. The CDR3 extends over 14 amino acids. Trimming left V 7 bases short and J 1 base short, with 13 bases between.

This chain links TRBV24-1 with TRBJ2-7; 10 positions match TRBD1. This CDR3 spans 15 amino acids. V shed 7 bases and J 4 bases; nucleotides not matched to a gene: 9. CDR1 is KGHDR, CDR2 SFDVKD, per germline. The CDR3 sequence is CATSDPGQGFYEQYF. DNA of the CDR3: TGTGCCACCAGCGATCCGGGACAGGGGTTTTACGAGCAGTACTTC.

The V gene is TRBV5-5, the J gene TRBJ2-7; D is perhaps TRBD2 (5 bases). Looked up from germline, CDR1 is SGHKS and CDR2 is YYEKEE (reference sequence). This CDR3 has 14 amino acids. V lost 0 bases, J lost 7 bases, and 14 bases lay in between. The CDR3 DNA sequence: TGTGCCAGCAGCTTGGCCACCGGGATTGGTGAGCAGTACTTC. Protein: CASSLATGIGEQYF.

The rearrangement uses TRBV11-1 and TRBJ2-1, with 10 bases matching TRBD2. V lost 8 bases and J lost 6; bases outside the gene matches: 10. This CDR3 comprises 15 residues. Per the germline V gene, CDR1 is SGHAT and CDR2 is FQDESV (reference sequence). CDR3: CASGILAGAGNEQFF. Written as DNA, the CDR3 is TGTGCCAGCGGTATTCTAGCGGGAGCCGGCAATGAGCAGTTCTTC.

This rearrangement joins TRBV5-4 to TRBJ1-4; TRBD1 might be the D (5 bases). Germline-derived CDR1 and CDR2 are SGHNT and YYREEE (reference sequence). This CDR3 is 17 amino acids long. V dropped 2 bases and J dropped 1 base, with 15 bases sitting between them. The CDR3 reads CASSLRRGPGTNEKLFF. In DNA form, the CDR3 reads TGTGCCAGCAGCTTACGGAGGGGACCGGGAACTAATGAAAAACTGTTTTTT.

This clone came up once. CDR3 region: CASSLVEGAVEQYV. For the CDR3, the DNA is TGTGCCAGCAGCTTGGTGGAGGGGGCGGTCGAGCAGTACGTC. V usage is TRBV5-6 and J usage is TRBJ2-7; the D gene is possibly TRBD1 (7 bases). This CDR3 region has 14 residues. Trimming cost V 0 bases and J 6 bases, with 13 bases left between them. Germline V gene lookup returns CDR1 SGHDT and CDR2 YYEEEE.

J is TRBJ2-5 and V is TRBV29-1; TRBD2 matches at 7 bases. V shed 2 bases and J 4 bases; nucleotides not matched to a gene: 4. There are 13 residues in the CDR3. In germline, CDR1 is SQVTM, CDR2 ANQGSEA. The CDR3 DNA reads TGCAGCGTTGAAAAGGGGAGGGGAGAGACCCAGTACTTC. Protein sequence: CSVEKGRGETQYF. Filled out from reference TRBV29-1 and TRBJ2-5, the complete variable domain reads SAVISQKPSRDICQRGTSLTIQCQVDSQVTMMFWYRQQPGQSLTLIATANQGSEATYESGFVIDKFPISRPNLTFSTLTVSNMSPEDSSIYLCSVEKGRGETQYFGPGTRLLVL.

This sequence joins TRBV6-2 or TRBV6-3 and TRBJ1-5; TRBD1 is a possible D gene (5 bases). CDR1 is MNHEY and CDR2 is SVGEGT in the germline V gene. Deletions cut 2 bases from V and 0 bases from J, with 17 bases between. The CDR3 consists of 18 residues. The CDR3 reads CASSYPDSQPYSNQPQHF. In DNA form, the CDR3 reads TGTGCCAGCAGTTACCCTGACAGCCAACCTTATAGCAATCAGCCCCAGCATTTT.

The chain joins TRBV6-5 to TRBJ2-4; D remains unclear. Deletions cut 0 bases from V and 6 bases from J, with 12 bases between. CDR3 length: 15 amino acids. CDR1 is MNHEY, CDR2 SVGAGI, per germline. The CDR3 DNA follows: TGTGCCAGCAGTTACTCGGCAGGCCCCTCAAACATTCAGTACTTC. Its protein product is CASSYSAGPSNIQYF.

V gene TRBV27 combines with J gene TRBJ2-7; 9 positions match TRBD2. CDR1 and CDR2 (germline): MNHEY, SMNVEV (reference sequence). CDR3 size: 19 residues. Unmatched junction bases numbered 21, after V lost 5 bases and J lost 4 bases. CDR3 nucleotides: TGTGCCAGCAGTCTTGCCCCCCAGAGGCGGGAGGGCCCCGAGTACGAGCAGTACTTC. This translates into CASSLAPQRREGPEYEQYF.

The chain is built from TRBV3-1 (or the pseudogene TRBV3-2) and TRBJ2-5, with D perhaps TRBD2 (5 bases). This CDR3 spans 15 amino acids. Germline V gene lookup returns CDR1 LGHDT and CDR2 YNNKEL (reference sequence). V dropped 4 bases and J dropped 5 bases, with 17 bases sitting between them. The CDR3 sequence is CASSPSPGGGETQYF. Written as DNA, the CDR3 is TGTGCCAGCAGCCCAAGTCCCGGAGGCGGGGAGACCCAGTACTTC.

V usage is TRBV27 and J usage is TRBJ1-2; TRBD1 agrees at 9 bases. V shed 2 bases, J shed 4 bases, and the junction held 5 bases outside the gene matches. The CDR3 is 15 amino acids. Germline values: CDR1 MNHEY, CDR2 SMNVEV (reference sequence). The CDR3 is CASSLAGTGPYGYTF. The DNA for the CDR3 is TGTGCCAGCAGTTTAGCCGGGACAGGGCCCTATGGCTACACCTTC.

The chain uses TRBV19 and TRBJ2-2; the match to TRBD1 covers 11 bases. Germline V gene sequence: CDR1 LNHDA, CDR2 SQIVND (reference sequence). Trimming took 5 bases from V and 4 from J; bases not matched to a gene: 6. CDR3 length: 16 amino acids. In DNA form, the CDR3 reads TGTGCCAGTAGTGAGTCCGGGACAGGGGGCACCGGGGAGCTGTTTTTT. It codes for CASSESGTGGTGELFF.

The chain links TRBV6-1 to TRBJ2-7; 10 bases are a match to TRBD1. The germline gives CDR1 MNHNS, CDR2 SASEGT. Trimming at V came to 4 bases and at J to 0 bases, leaving 6 bases not matched to a gene. The CDR3 is 16 residues long. This CDR3 reads CASSAPGTGASYEQYV. The CDR3 region has the DNA TGTGCCAGCAGTGCCCCCGGGACAGGGGCCTCCTACGAGCAGTACGTC.

The V and J genes are TRBV4-3 and TRBJ2-3; TRBD2 aligns across 7 bases. The CDR3 has 14 residues. CDR1 LGHNA and CDR2 YSLEER come from the germline V gene. Trimming cost V 6 bases and J 2 bases; bases outside gene matches: 5. CDR3 coding DNA: TGCGCCAGCAGGACTAGCACATACACAGATACGCAGTATTTT. As protein: CASRTSTYTDTQYF.